These 25 T cell receptor beta chains share one sample of origin, sequenced in a study of early T cells in non-severe SARS-CoV-2 infection. TCRdb re-called the 5' RACE reads with MiXCR, one entry per CDR3 protein. The table has roughly 41,000 distinct CDR3 sequences, 5% to 6.5% seen once; the top ten hold about 26%. Sequenced: whole blood. All receptors derive from an adult who was a healthcare worker with PCR-confirmed SARS-CoV-2 infection or an uninfected control (not recorded which).

In this sample, this clonotype turned up many times. The chain is built from TRBV11-2 and TRBJ2-5, with 12 bases lining up with TRBD2. CDR3 length: 13 residues. V trimming: 9 bases; J trimming: 4 bases; junction bases outside the gene matches: 3. Germline assignment: CDR1 SGHAT and CDR2 FQNNGV. CDR3: CASTSGRRETQYF. The CDR3 DNA reads as TGTGCCAGTACTAGCGGGAGGCGAGAGACCCAGTACTTC.

This clonotype was recorded many times. V gene TRBV15 combines with J gene TRBJ1-1; TRBD1 agrees at 12 bases. J was trimmed by 5 bases and V by 0 bases; bases with no gene match: 7. Germline CDR1 and CDR2: LNHNV and YYDKDF (reference sequence). The CDR3 is 17 residues long. CDR3 nucleotide sequence: TGTGCCACCAGCAGAGATCTGGGACAGGGGGCGCGTACTGAAGCTTTCTTT. Its translation: CATSRDLGQGARTEAFF.

The rearrangement uses TRBV19 and TRBJ2-5; D is unresolved. Germline V gene data show CDR1 as LNHDA and CDR2 as SQIVND (reference sequence). This CDR3 is built from 14 residues. The germline V and J ends were trimmed by 3 bases and 2 bases, with 10 bases remaining between them. The DNA of the CDR3 is TGTGCCAGTAGTATTGGACGGGTACAAGAGACCCAGTACTTC. Protein sequence: CASSIGRVQETQYF.

This clonotype was seen repeatedly, ten times or more. CDR3 in amino acids: CASSIGRLNTEAFF. The CDR3 DNA follows: TGTGCCAGCAGCATAGGCAGGCTGAACACTGAAGCTTTCTTT. V usage is TRBV7-9 and J usage is TRBJ1-1; D is uncertain. V was trimmed by 5 bases and J by 0 bases, leaving 10 bases between them. Looked up from germline, CDR1 is SEHNR and CDR2 is FQNEAQ (reference sequence). This CDR3 has 14 amino acids.

This clonotype has ten or more counts. The chain couples TRBV24-1 to TRBJ2-2; 8 nucleotides agree with TRBD1. V shed 3 bases and J 5 bases; nucleotides not matched to a gene: 7. The V gene's germline CDR1 is KGHDR and CDR2 SFDVKD. The CDR3 runs 16 residues. The CDR3, as DNA: TGTGCCACCAGTGATCCCGGGACAGGCGGGACCGGGGAGCTGTTTTTT. This sequence encodes CATSDPGTGGTGELFF.

As for this clonotype: The junction departs from the called germline gene at one end, perhaps through a read error. The chain is built from TRBV6-5 and TRBJ1-1, with D perhaps matching TRBD1 (5 bases). In germline, CDR1 is MNHEY, CDR2 SVGAGI. The CDR3 runs to 16 residues. CDR3 nucleotide sequence: TGTGCCAGCAGCTACTATGCGGGGCCTCTCGGGACTGAAGCTTTCTTT. Its protein product is CASSYYAGPLGTEAFF.

This clonotype was detected only a few times. The chain links TRBV6-6 to TRBJ2-7, with D possibly being TRBD2 (6 bases). CDR3 length: 15 residues. Germline-derived CDR1 and CDR2 are MNHNY and SVGAGI (reference sequence). The V end lost 3 bases, the J end lost 2 bases, and 14 bases lay between the germline ends. DNA for the CDR3: TGTGCCAGCAGTTATCGCCCGGGGGTAACCTACGAGCAGTACTTC. Translated: CASSYRPGVTYEQYF.

In this sample, this clonotype turned up many times. The chain joins TRBV12-5 to TRBJ2-7; D may be TRBD1 (6 bases). CDR3 length equals 16 residues. Deletions cut 1 base from V and 9 bases from J, with 22 bases between. CDR1 is LGHNT, CDR2 FRNRAP, per germline. Written as DNA, the CDR3 is TGTGCTAGTGGTTTGGATCGGACAGCACTTGATCAGGGGCAGTACTTC. The encoded protein is CASGLDRTALDQGQYF.

The V and J genes are TRBV2 and TRBJ1-1, with 8 bases identical to TRBD1. Germline CDR1 and CDR2: SNHLY and FYNNEI. With V trimmed by 8 bases and J by 1 base, 3 bases remained unmatched. The CDR3 has 13 amino acids. CDR3 coding DNA: TGTGCCAGCGGACAGGGAAAGAACACTGAAGCTTTCTTT. Translated: CASGQGKNTEAFF.

This clonotype has at least ten counts. The chain employs TRBV25-1 and TRBJ2-7; possibly TRBD1 or TRBD2 for D (5 bases each). CDR1 is MGHDK, CDR2 SYGVNS, per germline. The CDR3 is made up of 12 amino acids. The V and J ends lost 4 bases and 4 bases respectively, with 8 bases between them. CDR3 in amino acids: CASSGREYEQYF. For the CDR3, the DNA is TGTGCCAGCAGTGGCAGGGAGTACGAGCAGTACTTC.

This clonotype came up a few times. V and J are TRBV7-2 and TRBJ1-2; 9 bases are a match to TRBD1. The CDR3 is 14 residues long. The ends lost 2 bases at V and 11 bases at J; junction bases unmatched: 9. The V gene's germline CDR1 is SGHTA and CDR2 FQGNSA. DNA of the CDR3: TGTGCCAGCAGCTTAAGGGACAGGGCCGGGATTTACACCTTC. Its translation is CASSLRDRAGIYTF.

Many counts were recorded for this clonotype. The J gene is TRBJ1-6, the V gene TRBV5-1; 7 positions match TRBD1. Trimming cost V 4 bases and J 7 bases; bases outside gene matches: 8. This CDR3 is 15 amino acids long. Germline assignment: CDR1 SGHRS and CDR2 YFSETQ. CDR3 DNA: TGCGCCAGCAGCAGCACAGGGGATAAGAATTCACCCCTCCACTTT. Encoded protein: CASSSTGDKNSPLHF.

The sample holds many counts of this clonotype. V is TRBV18 and J is TRBJ1-3; D may be TRBD1 (6 bases). Germline assignment: CDR1 KGHSH and CDR2 LQKENI. Trimming left V 1 base short and J 3 bases short, with 16 bases between. The CDR3 runs 17 residues. CDR3 sequence reads: CASSPQTGPALGNTIYF. CDR3 coding DNA: TGTGCCAGCTCACCACAGACAGGTCCAGCTCTTGGAAACACCATATATTTT.

The table lists this clonotype with many counts. For the CDR3, the DNA is TGCGCCAGCAGCTTGGGGGCTAGTTCGTCGGCACAAGAGACCCAGTACTTC. Translating it yields CASSLGASSSAQETQYF. The chain employs TRBV5-1 and TRBJ2-5; no definite D call. The V end was cut by 0 bases, the J end by 2 bases, with 17 bases between. This CDR3 has 17 amino acids. The germline gives CDR1 SGHRS, CDR2 YFSETQ.

This clonotype was observed many times. The CDR3 region is CSATSGGYTDTQYF. CDR3 sequence (DNA): TGCAGTGCTACGAGCGGGGGGTACACAGATACGCAGTATTTT. This chain links TRBV20-1 with TRBJ2-3; 9 bases match TRBD2. The V segment lost 4 bases and the J segment 2 bases; nucleotides outside the gene matches: 4. Germline-derived CDR1 and CDR2 are DFQATT and SNEGSKA (reference sequence). This CDR3 is built from 14 residues.

At least ten counts were recorded for this clonotype. The V call is TRBV3-1, the J call TRBJ1-1; 9 nucleotides match TRBD1. The V segment lost 2 bases and the J segment 3 bases; nucleotides outside the gene matches: 1. CDR1 LGHDT and CDR2 YNNKEL come from the germline V gene (reference sequence). This CDR3 region has 14 residues. CDR3 nucleotide sequence: TGTGCCAGCAGCCAATGGACAGGGGACACTGAAGCTTTCTTT. Its protein product is CASSQWTGDTEAFF. Looking up the rest from reference TRBV3-1 and TRBJ1-1 gives the full variable domain: DTAVSQTPKYLVTQMGNDKSIKCEQNLGHDTMYWYKQDSKKFLKIMFSYNNKELIINETVPNRFSPKSPDKAHLNLHINSLELGDSAVYFCASSQWTGDTEAFFGQGTRLTVV.

The gene calls are TRBV6-5 and TRBJ2-7, with D perhaps TRBD2 (6 bases). The V and J ends lost 5 bases and 4 bases respectively, with 15 bases between them. CDR1 and CDR2 (germline): MNHEY, SVGAGI. There are 14 residues in the CDR3. In nucleotides, the CDR3 is TGTGCCAGCAGTACCCCGACTAGATCATACGAGCAGTACTTC. It codes for CASSTPTRSYEQYF.

This clonotype has ten or more counts. Its ends do not fully match the called genes, so a read error is possible. The chain is built from TRBV5-1 and TRBJ2-3, with 10 bases lining up with TRBD2. In germline, CDR1 is SGHRS, CDR2 YFSETQ. The CDR3 consists of 17 residues. CDR3 DNA: TGCGCCAGCAGTTTGGGGCTAGCGGGAGATGGATCAGATACGCAGTATTTT. Translating gives CASSLGLAGDGSDTQYF.

The sample holds many counts of this clonotype. J is TRBJ2-1 and V is TRBV5-1, with 14 nucleotides matching TRBD2. Losses at the gene ends were 4 bases for V and 7 bases for J; bases not matched to a gene: 4. This CDR3 has 15 residues. CDR1 and CDR2 (germline): SGHRS, YFSETQ. In DNA form, the CDR3 reads TGCGCCAGCAGCCGGGGACTAGCGGGAGCTAATGAGCAGTTCTTC. It is translated as CASSRGLAGANEQFF.

This clonotype was counted ten times or more. This sequence joins TRBV18 and TRBJ1-1; D is ambiguous. The CDR3 sequence is 13 residues long. From germline, CDR1 is KGHSH and CDR2 LQKENI. Trimming pared 0 bases from V and 3 bases from J, leaving 5 bases between. The CDR3 loop is CASSPPGDTEAFF. The CDR3 nucleotides are TGTGCCAGCTCACCACCGGGTGACACTGAAGCTTTCTTT. Looking up the rest from reference TRBV18 and TRBJ1-1 gives the full variable domain: NAGVMQNPRHLVRRRGQEARLRCSPMKGHSHVYWYRQLPEEGLKFMVYLQKENIIDESGMPKERFSAEFPKEGPSILRIQQVVRGDSAAYFCASSPPGDTEAFFGQGTRLTVV.

Many counts were recorded for this clonotype. This sequence joins TRBV28 and TRBJ2-7; TRBD2 agrees at 8 bases. The CDR3 consists of 14 residues. The ends lost 7 bases at V and 1 base at J; junction bases unmatched: 6. Germline loops: CDR1 MDHEN, CDR2 SYDVKM. CDR3 in amino acids: CASIFAGGSYEQYF. DNA for the CDR3: TGTGCCAGCATTTTCGCGGGAGGTTCCTACGAGCAGTACTTC.

This rearrangement joins TRBV25-1 to TRBJ2-7; possible D gene TRBD2, 5 bases. With 3 bases removed from V and 3 bases from J, the gap between germline ends came to 18 bases. CDR1 is MGHDK and CDR2 is SYGVNS in the germline V gene. The CDR3 has 16 residues. CDR3 nucleotides: TGTGCCAGCAGTGACTTCCTAGCTGGGCCCGGCTACGAGCAGTACTTC. The encoded protein is CASSDFLAGPGYEQYF.

In this sample, this clonotype turned up a few times. One junction end disagrees with the germline gene, perhaps due to a read error. The chain has TRBV6-6 and TRBJ2-3; 7 bases match TRBD1. The germline CDR1 and CDR2 sequences are MNHNY and SVGAGI (reference sequence). The CDR3 length is 13 residues. The CDR3 spells CASTRTGTDTQYF. Written as DNA, the CDR3 is TGTGCCAGCACCCGGACAGGCACCGATACGCAGTATTTT.

This clonotype is medium-sized (0.01 to 0.1%) within its sample. The chain links TRBV7-9 to TRBJ2-7, with D hard to call. Trimming stripped 3 bases from V and 3 bases from J, with 6 bases between. The germline V gene encodes CDR1 SEHNR and CDR2 FQNEAQ (reference sequence). The CDR3 is 12 amino acids. CDR3 loop: CASSFGYYEQYF. DNA of the CDR3: TGTGCCAGCAGCTTCGGGTACTACGAGCAGTACTTC. The full variable domain, with the rest looked up from reference TRBV7-9 and TRBJ2-7, is DTGVSQNPRHKITKRGQNVTFRCDPISEHNRLYWYRQTLGQGPEFLTYFQNEAQLEKSRLLSDRFSAERPKGSFSTLEIQRTEQGDSAMYLCASSFGYYEQYFGPGTRLTVT.

The rearrangement links TRBV7-9 to TRBJ2-5; D uncertain. Germline CDR1 and CDR2: SEHNR and FQNEAQ (reference sequence). Trimming took 6 bases from V and 5 from J, leaving 10 bases between them. The CDR3 extends over 12 amino acids. CDR3 region: CASRGLGETQYF. The CDR3 DNA follows: TGTGCCAGCAGAGGCTTGGGGGAGACCCAGTACTTC.